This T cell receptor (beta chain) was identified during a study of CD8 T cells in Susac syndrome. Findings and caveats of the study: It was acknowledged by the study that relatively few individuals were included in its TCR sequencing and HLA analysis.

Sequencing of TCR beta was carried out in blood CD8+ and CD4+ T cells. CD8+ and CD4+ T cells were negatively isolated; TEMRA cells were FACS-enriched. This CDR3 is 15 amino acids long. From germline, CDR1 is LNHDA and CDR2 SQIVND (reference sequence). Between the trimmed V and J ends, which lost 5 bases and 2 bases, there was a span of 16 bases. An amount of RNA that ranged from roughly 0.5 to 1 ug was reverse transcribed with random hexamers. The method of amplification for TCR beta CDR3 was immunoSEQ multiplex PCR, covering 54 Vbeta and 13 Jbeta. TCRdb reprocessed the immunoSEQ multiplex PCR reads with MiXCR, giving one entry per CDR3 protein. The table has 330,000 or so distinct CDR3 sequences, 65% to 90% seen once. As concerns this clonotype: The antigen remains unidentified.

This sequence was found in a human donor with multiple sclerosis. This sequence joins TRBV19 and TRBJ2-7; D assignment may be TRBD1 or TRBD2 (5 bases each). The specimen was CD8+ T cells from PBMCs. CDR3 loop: CASSSVEGTAYEQYF. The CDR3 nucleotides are TGTGCCAGTAGTTCCGTTGAGGGGACCGCCTACGAGCAGTACTTC.